A selection of T cell receptor beta chains follows, all from one sample in a study of regulatory T cells in long-lasting Graves disease. TCRdb redid the calling of the multiplex PCR reads with MiXCR, one entry per CDR3 protein. This table has about 560,000 distinct CDR3 sequences, 15% to 20% appearing once. This sample also appeared in a second study, on T cells in Graves' hyperthyroidism and ophthalmopathy.

Sequenced here: peripheral blood mononuclear cells (PBMCs), sampled at new diagnosis, from a patient treated with antithyroid drugs. The source is a man younger than 35 with Graves disease. The CDR3 runs from the conserved cysteine through the conserved F or W.

>TRBV5-1|TRBJ1-1
CASSSGGTLNTEAFF
>TRBV28|TRBJ2-7
CASSLRGGTSYEQYF
>TRBV27|TRBJ2-3
CASRPASTDTQYF
>TRBV27|TRBJ2-5
CASRGRETQYF
>TRBV20-1|TRBJ2-3
CSAKGSTDTQYF
>TRBV4-1|TRBJ2-3
CASSQDQLAGSTDTQYF
>TRBV27|TRBJ1-5
CASSLLGGSNQPQHF
>TRBV6-1|TRBJ2-1
CATTVNSYNEQFF
>TRBV12-3/TRBV12-4|TRBJ2-2
CASSPRTYNTGELFF
>TRBV13|TRBJ2-7
CASSFRTSVGDEQYF
>TRBV19|TRBJ2-1
CASSTIAGARNEQFF
>TRBV20-1|TRBJ2-7
CSATNAGTSGYEQYF
>TRBV11-2|TRBJ1-3
CASLGASTIYF
>TRBV12-3/TRBV12-4|TRBJ2-3
CASSPISTTDTQYF
>TRBV20-1|TRBJ1-2
CSATTTGGYGYTF
>TRBV27|TRBJ1-5
CASSYGPPGISNQPQHF
>TRBV3-1|TRBJ2-7
CASSQVGQSYEQYF
>TRBV4-1|TRBJ2-7
CASSRPGQSPEQYF
>TRBV5-1|TRBJ1-6
CASSLATGGDSPLHF
>TRBV4-1|TRBJ1-4
CASSQGSQWNEKLFF
>TRBV2|TRBJ1-4
CASSRIPGEKLFF
>TRBV6-1|TRBJ2-7
CASFPGLSGEILEQYF
>TRBV27|TRBJ1-4
CASSWTGGEKLFF
>TRBV29-1|TRBJ2-7
CSVPRTGVPYEQYF
>TRBV7-9|TRBJ1-5
CASSLAHLGVEVQPQHF
>TRBV5-1|TRBJ2-5
CASSLAGWVADQETQYF
>TRBV6-2/TRBV6-3|TRBJ2-7
CASSYSTTRGYEQYF
>TRBV6-2/TRBV6-3|TRBJ1-5
CASRLVKGDPWNQPQHF